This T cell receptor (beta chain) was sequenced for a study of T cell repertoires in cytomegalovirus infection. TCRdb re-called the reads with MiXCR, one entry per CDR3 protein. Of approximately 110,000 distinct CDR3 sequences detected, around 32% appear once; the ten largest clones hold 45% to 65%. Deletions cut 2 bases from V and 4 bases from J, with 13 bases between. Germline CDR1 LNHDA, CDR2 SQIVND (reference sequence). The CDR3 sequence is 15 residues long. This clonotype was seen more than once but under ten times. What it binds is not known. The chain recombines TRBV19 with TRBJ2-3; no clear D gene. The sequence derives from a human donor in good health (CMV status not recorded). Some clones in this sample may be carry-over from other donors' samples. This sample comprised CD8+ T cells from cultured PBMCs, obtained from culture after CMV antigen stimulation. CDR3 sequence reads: CASSITPSGPDTQYF. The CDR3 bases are TGTGCCAGTAGTATAACCCCTAGTGGCCCAGATACGCAGTATTTT.